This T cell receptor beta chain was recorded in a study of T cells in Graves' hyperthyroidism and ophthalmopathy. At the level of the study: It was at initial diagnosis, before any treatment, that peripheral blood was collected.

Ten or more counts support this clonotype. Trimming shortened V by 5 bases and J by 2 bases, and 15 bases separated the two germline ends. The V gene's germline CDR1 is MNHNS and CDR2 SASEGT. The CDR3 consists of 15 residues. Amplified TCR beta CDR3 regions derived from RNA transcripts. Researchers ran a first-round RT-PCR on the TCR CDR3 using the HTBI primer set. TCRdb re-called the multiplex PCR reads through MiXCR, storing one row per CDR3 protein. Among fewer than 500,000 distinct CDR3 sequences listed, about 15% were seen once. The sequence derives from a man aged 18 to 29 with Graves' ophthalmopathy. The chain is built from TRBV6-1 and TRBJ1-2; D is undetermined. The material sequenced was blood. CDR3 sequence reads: CASSYVDRENYGYTF. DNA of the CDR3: TGTGCCAGCAGTTATGTAGACCGGGAGAACTATGGCTACACCTTC.